This T cell receptor beta chain was observed in a study of shared clonotypes between healthy human individuals. In the study overall: Three plates each covered CD4 naive and memory; CD8 naive two, CD8 memory one.

Terminally differentiated effector memory CD45RA+ cells were left out of the naive CD8 fraction, which was CD45RO-negative and positively selected for CCR7. V was pared by 3 bases and J by 5 bases, with 11 bases between. Germline V CDR1 and CDR2: MDHEN, SYDVKM. CDR3 size: 13 residues. Study-level findings and limits: How much donors shared clonotypes was expected to be affected by sequencing depth.

Of note for this clone: Its target is not known.

Execution of the assay was at deep level. This table comes from immunoSEQ multiplex PCR, and its TCRdb copy is limited to in-frame clones, with some not included. The top ten hold approximately 0.11% of the sample, which has more than 500,000 clones, roughly 96% seen once. The chain couples TRBV28 to TRBJ2-7, with TRBD1 as a possible D gene (5 bases). The clonotype comes from a woman aged 25-40 years in good health. Source material: naive CD8+ T cells sorted from blood. The CDR3 coding sequence is TGTGCCAGCAGTTTGGGGCTAACCCACGAGCAGTACTTC. Amino acids: CASSLGLTHEQYF.